The 26 T cell receptor beta chains below all came from one sample that was sequenced in a study of blood T cell repertoires in COVID-19 (dated by TCRdb to 2018 to 2020). Receptors were amplified or captured by the immunoSEQ multiplex PCR assay. Drawn from immuneACCESS, this table holds only the in-frame rearrangements with V and J called that TCRdb kept. Clones are partly lost; checked studies trace under half to an unresolved V gene and leave the rest unexplained. The sample profile shows around 88,000 clones; 65% to 85% of them were found once. Together, the top ten hold around 4.5% of the sample. The specimen was peripheral blood. Source of these receptors: a man between 60 and 75 years old with acute or convalescent COVID-19.

This chain links TRBV6-2 or TRBV6-3 with TRBJ2-7; 14 bases are shared with TRBD2. Germline assignment: CDR1 MNHEY and CDR2 SVGEGT. V lost 6 bases to trimming and J lost 3 bases; unmatched junction nucleotides: 7. The CDR3 contains 16 residues. The DNA for the CDR3 is TGTGCCAGCAGCGTGGGGACTAGCGGGAGTTTCTACGAGCAGTACTTC. Protein: CASSVGTSGSFYEQYF.

This clone has more than one count but fewer than ten. The V gene is TRBV4-1, the J gene TRBJ1-1; D is possibly TRBD1 (5 bases). The CDR3 is 15 residues long. V was shortened by 2 bases and J by 6 bases, with 16 bases between the two germline ends. Germline-derived CDR1 and CDR2 are MGHRA and YSYEKL. The CDR3 DNA sequence: TGCGCCAGCAGCCAATCTAGGATAGGGGTCCCTGAAGCTTTCTTT. This gives the protein CASSQSRIGVPEAFF.

V gene TRBV13 combines with J gene TRBJ2-5; D is unclear. The germline V gene has CDR1 PRHDT and CDR2 FYEKMQ (reference sequence). This CDR3 comprises 11 residues. Trimming took 5 bases from V and 5 from J, leaving 6 bases between them. The CDR3 bases are TGTGCCAGCAGCGTGTCGGAGACCCAGTACTTC. This gives the protein CASSVSETQYF.

The genes are TRBV10-3 and TRBJ1-4; 7 bases map to TRBD1. Unmatched junction bases numbered 9, after V lost 10 bases and J lost 7 bases. The CDR3 extends over 13 amino acids. Germline V lookup: CDR1 ENHRY, CDR2 SYGVKD. CDR3 DNA sequence: TGTGCCACCGCGACAGGGTGGGGTGAAAAACTGTTTTTT. It encodes CATATGWGEKLFF.

This clone was detected only once. The chain joins TRBV6-5 to TRBJ1-1; D not resolved. The CDR3 runs 14 residues. V was cut by 8 bases and J by 7 bases, with 20 bases left in between. Germline V CDR1 and CDR2: MNHEY, SVGAGI. CDR3 nucleotide sequence: TGTGCCAGCCTAAGCCTCAGGAGGCCACTTGAAGCTTTCTTT. Protein sequence: CASLSLRRPLEAFF.

The V gene is TRBV7-2, the J gene TRBJ2-5; TRBD1 matches at 9 bases. Germline V lookup: CDR1 SGHTA, CDR2 FQGNSA. With V trimmed by 2 bases and J by 5 bases, 12 bases remained unmatched. This CDR3 is 17 amino acids long. CDR3 amino acids: CASSLRLGQGFGETQYF. In nucleotides, the CDR3 is TGTGCCAGCAGCTTAAGGCTCGGACAGGGGTTCGGTGAGACCCAGTACTTC.

The genes are TRBV4-3 and TRBJ2-2; D perhaps matches TRBD1 (6 bases). The CDR3 contains 16 residues. The V gene lost 4 bases and the J gene lost 3 bases, with 15 bases spanning the gap. The germline V gene encodes CDR1 LGHNA and CDR2 YSLEER. CDR3 sequence reads: CASSLYGTRDTGELFF. In DNA form, the CDR3 reads TGCGCCAGCAGCCTTTACGGGACACGGGACACCGGGGAGCTGTTTTTT.

The CDR3 protein is CASSQNRDRENYGYTF. The CDR3 DNA sequence: TGCGCCAGCAGCCAAAACCGGGACAGGGAAAACTATGGCTACACCTTC. The chain employs TRBV4-1 and TRBJ1-2, with 9 bases identical to TRBD1. Germline assignment: CDR1 MGHRA and CDR2 YSYEKL. The CDR3 is 16 amino acids. After removal of 2 bases from V and 2 bases from J, the junction contained 6 bases not matched to a gene.

This chain connects TRBV10-3 to TRBJ1-2, with 11 bases fitting TRBD1. From germline, CDR1 is ENHRY and CDR2 SYGVKD. This CDR3 comprises 13 residues. After removal of 4 bases from V and 7 bases from J, the junction contained 2 bases not matched to a gene. CDR3 region: CAISVGTGGGYTF. CDR3 in DNA: TGTGCCATCAGTGTTGGGACAGGGGGTGGCTACACCTTC.

The rearrangement joins TRBV5-1 to TRBJ1-1; a possible D gene is TRBD1 (5 bases). Germline assignment: CDR1 SGHRS and CDR2 YFSETQ. The CDR3 consists of 14 residues. The V and J ends lost 3 bases and 3 bases respectively, with 12 bases between them. The CDR3 sequence: CASSWGLLDTEAFF. The CDR3 nucleotides read TGCGCCAGCAGCTGGGGACTTCTAGACACTGAAGCTTTCTTT.

The J gene is TRBJ1-1, the V gene TRBV28; D might be TRBD1 (6 bases). Germline V gene data show CDR1 as MDHEN and CDR2 as SYDVKM. Trimming removed 1 base at V and 5 bases at J, with 14 bases between. The CDR3 is 15 amino acids. CDR3 region: CASSLLQGLRTEAFF. In DNA, the CDR3 is TGTGCCAGCAGTTTATTACAGGGTTTGAGAACTGAAGCTTTCTTT. Full variable domain (rest looked up from reference TRBV28 and TRBJ1-1): DVKVTQSSRYLVKRTGEKVFLECVQDMDHENMFWYRQDPGLGLRLIYFSYDVKMKEKGDIPEGYSVSREKKERFSLILESASTNQTSMYLCASSLLQGLRTEAFFGQGTRLTVV.

The chain is built from TRBV5-4 and TRBJ1-6; 8 nucleotides align to TRBD1. The trim removed 4 bases at V and 7 bases at J, leaving 10 bases unmatched. CDR1 is SGHNT and CDR2 is YYREEE in the germline V gene (reference sequence). This CDR3 spans 16 amino acids. The CDR3 region has the DNA TGTGCCAGCAGCCTTTATTCCGGGACAGGAAATTCACCCCTCCACTTT. Its protein is CASSLYSGTGNSPLHF. The whole variable domain, filled in from reference TRBV5-4 and TRBJ1-6, reads ETGVTQSPTHLIKTRGQQVTLRCSSQSGHNTVSWYQQALGQGPQFIFQYYREEENGRGNFPPRFSGLQFPNYSSELNVNALELDDSALYLCASSLYSGTGNSPLHFGNGTRLTVT.

The V and J genes are TRBV28 and TRBJ1-2; D is undetermined. The CDR3 consists of 12 residues. Germline CDR1 reads MDHEN; CDR2 reads SYDVKM. Trimming took off 4 bases at V and 10 bases at J, with 13 bases between the two ends. The CDR3, as DNA: TGTGCCAGCAGTTCCCTGGGAGGATTCTACACCTTC. Amino acid sequence: CASSSLGGFYTF.

This clone was seen only once. The chain links TRBV10-1 to TRBJ2-7; 8 bases match TRBD2. The CDR3 sequence is 14 residues long. The ends lost 8 bases at V and 2 bases at J; junction bases unmatched: 8. Germline assignment: CDR1 WNHNN and CDR2 SYGVQD (reference sequence). The CDR3 region is CASSRAGATYEQYF. The CDR3 DNA is TGCGCCAGCTCTCGAGCGGGGGCCACCTACGAGCAGTACTTC.

The chain carries TRBV19 and TRBJ2-5; 9 bases line up with TRBD1. V was pared by 8 bases and J by 1 base, with 5 bases of the junction left unmatched. The CDR3 contains 14 residues. In germline, CDR1 is LNHDA, CDR2 SQIVND (reference sequence). The CDR3 here is CASGGTGSQETQYF. The CDR3 DNA follows: TGTGCCAGTGGGGGGACAGGGAGCCAAGAGACCCAGTACTTC.

This chain uses TRBV12-3 or TRBV12-4 with TRBJ1-5, with D unclear. V was trimmed by 3 bases and J by 7 bases, leaving 10 bases between them. The CDR3 has 13 amino acids. The CDR3 DNA sequence: TGTGCCAGCAGTTTCGGCGGCTGGCAGCCCCAGCATTTT. Protein product: CASSFGGWQPQHF.

The chain has TRBV21-1 and TRBJ1-1; the table's TRBD1 call for D was not verified on the DNA. TRBV21-1 is a documented pseudogene. The CDR3 covers 17 residues. The CDR3 nucleotides read TGTGCCAGCAGCAAACTCGTAGGGGAAGTAATGAACACTGAAGCTTTCTTT. Its translation is CASSKLVGEVMNTEAFF.

The V call is TRBV2, the J call TRBJ2-5; TRBD1 matches 11 bases. The J segment lost 2 bases and the V segment lost 7 bases, leaving 9 bases of the junction unmatched. Germline assignment: CDR1 SNHLY and CDR2 FYNNEI. The length of the CDR3 is 16 residues. The CDR3 sequence: CASNWGTGGVQETQYF. The CDR3 DNA reads TGTGCCAGCAACTGGGGGACAGGGGGTGTTCAAGAGACCCAGTACTTC.

The chain joins TRBV5-1 to TRBJ2-2; TRBD2 aligns across 8 bases. Trimming took 6 bases from V and 5 from J; bases not matched to a gene: 6. From germline, CDR1 is SGHRS and CDR2 YFSETQ. The CDR3 has 14 residues. CDR3 nucleotide sequence: TGCGCCAGCAACGCGCCTAGCGGGACCGGGGAGCTGTTTTTT. Amino acids: CASNAPSGTGELFF.

The chain employs TRBV10-3 and TRBJ2-7, with a tentative D call TRBD2 (6 bases). V lost 8 bases to trimming and J lost 7 bases, with 15 bases between them. Germline CDR1 reads ENHRY; CDR2 reads SYGVKD. The CDR3 is 12 residues long. The CDR3 sequence: CAIAGTPQEQYF. The CDR3 region has the DNA TGTGCCATCGCCGGGACTCCCCAGGAGCAGTACTTC.

The chain uses TRBV6-6 and TRBJ2-5; perhaps TRBD2 as D (6 bases). CDR1 and CDR2 (germline): MNHNY, SVGAGI (reference sequence). Trimming removed 8 bases at V and 5 bases at J, with 24 bases between. This CDR3 is 16 amino acids long. As DNA, the CDR3 is TGTGCCAGCTTCGGTAACAGCATGAGGAGGGAGGAGACCCAGTACTTC. Translated, it gives CASFGNSMRREETQYF.

The genes are TRBV7-2 and TRBJ2-7, with a tentative D call TRBD2 (6 bases). The CDR3 extends over 15 amino acids. V lost 1 base, J lost 5 bases, and 15 bases lay in between. Per the germline V gene, CDR1 is SGHTA and CDR2 is FQGNSA. CDR3 residues: CASSLGVGGGNEQYF. The CDR3 region has the DNA TGTGCCAGCAGCTTAGGTGTGGGGGGAGGTAACGAGCAGTACTTC.

The chain employs TRBV29-1 and TRBJ1-1; 9 nucleotides match TRBD1. Germline-derived CDR1 and CDR2 are SQVTM and ANQGSEA. Trimming cost V 8 bases and J 5 bases; bases outside gene matches: 9. This CDR3 region has 13 residues. CDR3 nucleotides: TGCAGCAAGACGACAGGGGGGTCGACTGAAGCTTTCTTT. Its translation is CSKTTGGSTEAFF. The full variable domain, its missing parts supplied by reference TRBV29-1 and TRBJ1-1, is SAVISQKPSRDICQRGTSLTIQCQVDSQVTMMFWYRQQPGQSLTLIATANQGSEATYESGFVIDKFPISRPNLTFSTLTVSNMSPEDSSIYLCSKTTGGSTEAFFGQGTRLTVV.

The chain couples TRBV7-9 to TRBJ2-5; TRBD1 agrees at 9 bases. Germline V gives CDR1 SEHNR, CDR2 FQNEAQ (reference sequence). The CDR3 loop spans 16 amino acids. With V trimmed by 5 bases and J by 4 bases, 11 bases remained unmatched. The CDR3 sequence: CASSPQRGTGTETQYF. The CDR3 DNA sequence: TGTGCCAGCAGCCCACAAAGGGGGACAGGGACAGAGACCCAGTACTTC. Full variable domain (missing parts from reference TRBV7-9 and TRBJ2-5): DTGVSQNPRHKITKRGQNVTFRCDPISEHNRLYWYRQTLGQGPEFLTYFQNEAQLEKSRLLSDRFSAERPKGSFSTLEIQRTEQGDSAMYLCASSPQRGTGTETQYFGPGTRLLVL.

The V gene is TRBV7-2, the J gene TRBJ2-3; D is unclear. CDR3 size: 14 residues. The germline V gene encodes CDR1 SGHTA and CDR2 FQGNSA. The germline V and J ends were trimmed by 1 base and 4 bases, with 9 bases remaining between them. The DNA of the CDR3 is TGTGCCAGCAGCTTAGTCCCCTCGGCAGATACGCAGTATTTT. This codes for CASSLVPSADTQYF.

The chain uses TRBV10-1 and TRBJ2-7, with D perhaps matching TRBD2 (7 bases). This CDR3 spans 15 amino acids. Germline CDR1 WNHNN, CDR2 SYGVQD (reference sequence). V was trimmed by 4 bases and J by 4 bases, leaving 17 bases between them. CDR3 nucleotide sequence: TGCGCCAGCAGTGGGGGCCGGGGGGCGGTATACGAGCAGTACTTC. Protein product: CASSGGRGAVYEQYF.